This T cell receptor beta chain is from a study of blood T cell repertoires in COVID-19. Original analysis: From reference gene primer amplification, estimates of nucleated cell counts were derived. Only in-frame clones appear in the TCRdb table, and some are missing; sequencing was by immunoSEQ multiplex PCR. The V and J calls and clone size are taken from that table; D and trimming were inferred from the DNA. This table holds approximately 70,000 clones, 65% to 85% found once. V gave up 0 bases and J gave up 6 bases; unmatched junction bases: 17. Germline V gives CDR1 KGHSH, CDR2 LQKENI. The CDR3 covers 19 residues.

This sequence was found in a woman aged 60-75 years with acute or convalescent COVID-19. The material sequenced was peripheral blood. This chain joins TRBV18 and TRBJ2-3; 8 bases are shared with TRBD2. The CDR3 spells CASSPPRGGAAGAQDTQYF. In nucleotides, the CDR3 is TGTGCCAGCTCACCACCGCGAGGGGGTGCAGCGGGGGCCCAGGATACGCAGTATTTT. The variable domain in full, completed from reference TRBV18 and TRBJ2-3, reads NAGVMQNPRHLVRRRGQEARLRCSPMKGHSHVYWYRQLPEEGLKFMVYLQKENIIDESGMPKERFSAEFPKEGPSILRIQQVVRGDSAAYFCASSPPRGGAAGAQDTQYFGPGTRLTVL.